This entry features one T cell receptor (beta chain) sequence. This entry is derived from a study of cytomegalovirus exposure and HLA in healthy donors. The germline CDR1 and CDR2 sequences are MNHEY and SVGAGI. The length of the CDR3 is 15 residues. The V and J ends lost 2 bases and 7 bases respectively, with 17 bases between them. PCR primers comprised 60 Vbeta and 13 Jbeta primers. Data came from immunoSEQ multiplex PCR; TCRdb stores just in-frame clones and leaves some out. The table lists 180,000 or so clones. This chain uses TRBV6-5 with TRBJ1-1, with D maybe TRBD1 (6 bases). The sequenced sample consisted of PBMCs. The receptor's source is a boy younger than 18 in good health and CMV-seronegative. CDR3 DNA sequence: TGTGCCAGCAGTTACGGCGGCGGGGGGCAAGATGAAGCTTTCTTT. Its protein product is CASSYGGGGQDEAFF.